This passage covers 26 T cell receptor beta chains from one sample sequenced in a study of blood T cell repertoires in COVID-19. Data came from immunoSEQ multiplex PCR; TCRdb stores just in-frame clones and leaves some out. The sample records around 130,000 clones, approximately 84% being singletons. Sequencing was done on a sample of peripheral blood. These receptors all stem from a human donor in a cohort sampled during active COVID-19.

The V gene is TRBV4-1, the J gene TRBJ2-1; TRBD2 agrees at 15 bases. The junction had 3 bases not matched to a gene; V was cut back by 0 bases and J by 6 bases. The CDR3 consists of 17 residues. The germline CDR1 and CDR2 sequences are MGHRA and YSYEKL. The CDR3: CASSQDRGLAGGNEQFF. The CDR3 nucleotides read TGCGCCAGCAGCCAAGACAGGGGACTAGCGGGGGGCAATGAGCAGTTCTTC.

This clone has only a few counts. The rearrangement links TRBV10-3 to TRBJ2-3, with a tentative D call TRBD2 (6 bases). CDR3 length: 15 amino acids. From germline, CDR1 is ENHRY and CDR2 SYGVKD. CDR3 bases: TGTCCAGGGAGCGGAGGCGGGGAGGGCACAGATACGCAGTATTTT. Protein product: CPGSGGGEGTDTQYF.

The chain carries TRBV11-2 and TRBJ1-1; D is perhaps TRBD1 (5 bases). The germline gives CDR1 SGHAT, CDR2 FQNNGV. This CDR3 has 18 amino acids. Trimming shortened V by 0 bases and J by 1 base, and 18 bases separated the two germline ends. The DNA for the CDR3 is TGTGCCAGCAGCTTAGATTCTTACGCAGGGCCCACGAACACTGAAGCTTTCTTT. This encodes CASSLDSYAGPTNTEAFF.

This rearrangement joins TRBV28 to TRBJ2-2; D possibly corresponds to TRBD1 (5 bases). CDR1 MDHEN and CDR2 SYDVKM come from the germline V gene. The CDR3 totals 16 residues. The V end was cut by 2 bases, the J end by 4 bases, with 14 bases between. CDR3 sequence reads: CASSLLYRKSTGELFF. CDR3 DNA: TGTGCCAGCAGTTTACTCTACAGGAAGTCCACCGGGGAGCTGTTTTTT.

The chain recombines TRBV5-6 with TRBJ2-7; 10 bases are a match to TRBD2. This CDR3 is 15 amino acids long. J gave up 2 bases and V 4 bases, and 6 bases lay outside the gene matches. In germline, CDR1 is SGHDT, CDR2 YYEEEE. CDR3 residues: CASSQSGGAPYEQYF. The CDR3 bases are TGTGCCAGCAGCCAAAGCGGGGGGGCCCCCTACGAGCAGTACTTC.

The chain has TRBV7-9 and TRBJ2-7, with D possibly TRBD2 on 6 matching bases. The V gene's germline CDR1 is SEHNR and CDR2 FQNEAQ (reference sequence). Trimming left V 8 bases short and J 4 bases short, with 12 bases between. The CDR3 is 12 residues long. DNA of the CDR3: TGTGCCAGCGGCGGGGCGGGATACGAGCAGTACTTC. Its protein is CASGGAGYEQYF. Supplemented by reference TRBV7-9 and TRBJ2-7, the full variable domain reads DTGVSQNPRHKITKRGQNVTFRCDPISEHNRLYWYRQTLGQGPEFLTYFQNEAQLEKSRLLSDRFSAERPKGSFSTLEIQRTEQGDSAMYLCASGGAGYEQYFGPGTRLTVT.

V gene TRBV5-1 combines with J gene TRBJ1-1; tentative D call: TRBD1 (6 bases). CDR1 and CDR2 (germline): SGHRS, YFSETQ. The V end lost 0 bases, the J end lost 6 bases, and 15 bases lay between the germline ends. This CDR3 comprises 15 residues. The CDR3, as DNA: TGCGCCAGCAGCTTGGAAGTGGGGGCACGATCTGAAGCTTTCTTT. Amino acid sequence: CASSLEVGARSEAFF.

The chain employs TRBV30 and TRBJ2-5; no clear D. The CDR3 runs 13 residues. V was cut by 1 base and J by 2 bases, with 8 bases left in between. CDR1 is GTSNPN and CDR2 is SVGIG in the germline V gene (reference sequence). The CDR3 DNA follows: TGTGCCTGGAGTGCGAGCGCACAAGAGACCCAGTACTTC. It encodes CAWSASAQETQYF.

The chain couples TRBV18 to TRBJ2-7, with a tentative D call TRBD1 (6 bases). The CDR3 runs to 15 residues. Germline V CDR1 and CDR2: KGHSH, LQKENI. Trimming stripped 1 base from V and 8 bases from J, with 18 bases between. CDR3 sequence (DNA): TGTGCCAGCTCACCACTACGGACAGCCCCCGGTCAGCAGTACTTC. It codes for CASSPLRTAPGQQYF. The full variable domain, with the rest looked up from reference TRBV18 and TRBJ2-7, is NAGVMQNPRHLVRRRGQEARLRCSPMKGHSHVYWYRQLPEEGLKFMVYLQKENIIDESGMPKERFSAEFPKEGPSILRIQQVVRGDSAAYFCASSPLRTAPGQQYFGPGTRLTVT.

The chain joins TRBV6-6 to TRBJ1-2; 9 bases are a match to TRBD1. The CDR3 consists of 14 residues. The germline CDR1 and CDR2 sequences are MNHNY and SVGAGI (reference sequence). V gave up 4 bases and J gave up 8 bases; unmatched junction bases: 8. CDR3 sequence reads: CASSSRTGGSGYTF. The CDR3 DNA sequence: TGTGCCAGCAGTTCCAGAACAGGGGGCTCGGGCTACACCTTC.

Worth noting for this clone: This sample also contains other DNA sequences that code for the same CDR3. The V gene is TRBV6-5, the J gene TRBJ2-5; 11 positions agree with TRBD1. CDR3 length: 15 residues. Germline values: CDR1 MNHEY, CDR2 SVGAGI. V was pared by 5 bases and J by 5 bases, with 7 bases of the junction left unmatched. In DNA form, the CDR3 reads TGTGCCAGCAGTCCCTGGGACAGGGGGTGGGAGACCCAGTACTTC. It encodes CASSPWDRGWETQYF.

Only one count was recorded for this clone. The rearrangement links TRBV6-6 to TRBJ1-2; possible D gene TRBD1, 6 bases. The CDR3 has 14 residues. Trimming removed 10 bases at V and 7 bases at J, with 22 bases between. Germline values: CDR1 MNHNY, CDR2 SVGAGI (reference sequence). CDR3 residues: CATDRGALSPGYTF. The CDR3 DNA sequence: TGTGCCACTGACCGGGGGGCCCTAAGTCCTGGCTACACCTTC.

The rearrangement uses TRBV28 and TRBJ1-3; no clear D gene. The V end was cut by 4 bases, the J end by 2 bases, with 15 bases between. The CDR3 is 16 amino acids. Germline lookup yields CDR1 MDHEN and CDR2 SYDVKM. This CDR3 reads CASSSSLGRAGNTIYF. The CDR3 region has the DNA TGTGCCAGCAGTTCCTCCCTCGGGAGGGCTGGAAACACCATATATTTT.

The J gene is TRBJ1-2, the V gene TRBV5-1; TRBD1 agrees at 9 bases. The V gene's germline CDR1 is SGHRS and CDR2 YFSETQ. Germline trimming cut 4 bases from V and 6 bases from J; bases unmatched to any gene: 7. CDR3 length: 14 residues. CDR3 region: CASSSFGTGNGYTF. For the CDR3, the DNA is TGCGCCAGCAGCAGTTTTGGGACAGGGAATGGCTACACCTTC.

This sequence joins TRBV9 and TRBJ2-1, with TRBD2 matching 7 bases. The CDR3 covers 14 residues. V gave up 0 bases and J gave up 5 bases; unmatched junction bases: 2. Germline CDR1 SGDLS, CDR2 YYNGEE. CDR3: CASSVGGLNNEQFF. The CDR3, as DNA: TGTGCCAGCAGCGTAGGGGGACTAAACAATGAGCAGTTCTTC.

The V and J genes are TRBV19 and TRBJ2-7; 7 bases map to TRBD1. This CDR3 region has 13 residues. The junction had 1 base not matched to a gene; V was cut back by 2 bases and J by 3 bases. Germline V lookup: CDR1 LNHDA, CDR2 SQIVND (reference sequence). Here the CDR3 DNA reads TGTGCCAGTAGTATAACAGGGGTCTACGAGCAGTACTTC. Encoded protein: CASSITGVYEQYF.

This chain links TRBV9 with TRBJ1-3; D remains ambiguous. This CDR3 is 15 amino acids long. Looked up from germline, CDR1 is SGDLS and CDR2 is YYNGEE. Trimming removed 0 bases from V and 4 bases from J, with 11 bases in between. The CDR3 loop is CASSVVPTQGNTIYF. The CDR3 DNA sequence: TGTGCCAGCAGCGTAGTTCCGACTCAAGGAAACACCATATATTTT. Full variable domain (missing parts from reference TRBV9 and TRBJ1-3): DSGVTQTPKHLITATGQRVTLRCSPRSGDLSVYWYQQSLDQGLQFLIQYYNGEERAKGNILERFSAQQFPDLHSELNLSSLELGDSALYFCASSVVPTQGNTIYFGEGSWLTVV.

The rearrangement uses TRBV12-5 and TRBJ2-3; D gene uncertain. The CDR3 has 13 residues. V gave up 3 bases and J gave up 4 bases, with 8 bases separating them. Germline assignment: CDR1 LGHNT and CDR2 FRNRAP. CDR3 in amino acids: CASGFLAADTQYF. CDR3 coding DNA: TGTGCTAGTGGTTTTTTGGCTGCAGATACGCAGTATTTT.

The V gene is TRBV21-1, the J gene TRBJ2-5; TRBD1, as called in the table, went unchecked against the DNA. TRBV21-1 is a known pseudogene. CDR3 length: 17 residues. DNA of the CDR3: TGTGCCAGCAGCGCAAAAAGCCGGGGGACAGTAAAAGAGACCCAGTACTTC. It specifies CASSAKSRGTVKETQYF.

This chain connects TRBV14 to TRBJ1-1; 10 nucleotides line up with TRBD1. V trimming: 2 bases; J trimming: 4 bases; junction bases outside the gene matches: 4. Looked up from germline, CDR1 is SGHDN and CDR2 is FVKESK. This CDR3 is built from 15 residues. CDR3 nucleotides: TGTGCCAGCAGCCAAAAGGGACAGGGGCTCACTGAAGCTTTCTTT. Encoded protein: CASSQKGQGLTEAFF. The variable domain in full, with the rest retrieved from reference TRBV14 and TRBJ1-1, is EAGVTQFPSHSVIEKGQTVTLRCDPISGHDNLYWYRRVMGKEIKFLLHFVKESKQDESGMPNNRFLAERTGGTYSTLKVQPAELEDSGVYFCASSQKGQGLTEAFFGQGTRLTVV.

The rearrangement uses TRBV5-8 and TRBJ1-2; TRBD1 aligns across 7 bases. The CDR3 consists of 14 residues. CDR1 SGHTS and CDR2 YDEGEE come from the germline V gene. The ends lost 4 bases at V and 7 bases at J; junction bases unmatched: 10. Here the CDR3 reads CASSTDRVGRGYTF. CDR3 coding DNA: TGTGCCAGCAGCACCGACAGGGTAGGTCGTGGCTACACCTTC.

The chain couples TRBV10-1 to TRBJ2-1, with 10 bases matching TRBD2. Germline V gene data show CDR1 as WNHNN and CDR2 as SYGVQD (reference sequence). V dropped 3 bases and J dropped 2; count of bases not matched to a gene: 4. The CDR3 is 16 residues long. In nucleotides, the CDR3 is TGCGCCAGCAGTGATCTAGCGGGGGATACCTACAATGAGCAGTTCTTC. This sequence encodes CASSDLAGDTYNEQFF.

The V and J genes are TRBV5-1 and TRBJ2-1; 8 bases match TRBD1. CDR1 is SGHRS, CDR2 YFSETQ, per germline. This CDR3 is 18 amino acids long. The junction had 16 bases not matched to a gene; V was cut back by 3 bases and J by 5 bases. The chain's CDR3 is CASSSQRSGTGLNNEQFF. DNA of the CDR3: TGCGCCAGCAGCTCCCAAAGATCCGGGACAGGACTGAACAATGAGCAGTTCTTC. The full variable domain, with the rest looked up from reference TRBV5-1 and TRBJ2-1, is KAGVTQTPRYLIKTRGQQVTLSCSPISGHRSVSWYQQTPGQGLQFLFEYFSETQRNKGNFPGRFSGRQFSNSRSEMNVSTLELGDSALYLCASSSQRSGTGLNNEQFFGPGTRLTVL.

The chain links TRBV7-8 to TRBJ2-3; a weak D match, TRBD1 (5 bases). V was clipped by 1 base and J by 3 bases, with 8 bases between them. Per germline, CDR1 SGHVS and CDR2 FQNEAQ. This CDR3 spans 14 amino acids. The CDR3 sequence: CASSLVPGTDTQYF. The CDR3 DNA reads TGTGCCAGCAGCTTAGTCCCAGGGACAGATACGCAGTATTTT.

V usage is TRBV27 and J usage is TRBJ2-3; the match to TRBD2 covers 7 bases. Germline V gene data show CDR1 as MNHEY and CDR2 as SMNVEV (reference sequence). There are 13 residues in the CDR3. J lost 5 bases, V lost 5 bases, and 4 bases had no gene match. DNA of the CDR3: TGTGCCAGCAGTCGACTAGCAGAAGATACGCAGTATTTT. This translates into CASSRLAEDTQYF.

The chain carries TRBV11-2 and TRBJ2-7; no clear D. V was trimmed by 7 bases and J by 4 bases, leaving 14 bases between them. This CDR3 contains 13 residues. CDR1 is SGHAT and CDR2 is FQNNGV in the germline V gene. In DNA, the CDR3 is TGTGCCAGCACGGGTGAGAGAAGGTACGAGCAGTACTTC. Protein product: CASTGERRYEQYF.